Sequencing of this TCR beta chain was carried out in a study of T cells in tuberculosis (dated by TCRdb to 2016 to 2018). With regard to the full study: In the study, CD1B tetramers and high-throughput TCR immunosequencing were combined to characterize T cells specific for the mycobacterial lipid antigen glucose monomycolate (GMM). With over 8 people per group, a South African clinical cohort compared IGRA-negative adolescents, IGRA-positive adolescents with latent tuberculosis, and adults with active tuberculosis. Active tuberculosis patient PBMC were archived before or within 7 days of starting standard anti-tuberculosis treatment.

Sample time point, as interpreted from the label and publication: new active TB diagnosis, blood taken before or within 7 days of starting treatment. The active tuberculosis patients were newly diagnosed, HIV-seronegative South African adults aged 18 years or older. Confirmation of active tuberculosis came from positive sputum smear microscopy and/or a positive M. tuberculosis culture. Immunosequencing was performed on unsorted cryopreserved PBMC and covered approximately 100,000 T cells per clinical donor on average. TCR libraries were generated with the immunoSEQ multiplex PCR assay, using TCR-beta and/or TCR-alpha/delta assays for each sample. The amplified TCR libraries were sequenced on the Illumina high-throughput platform. Per the authors' processing: Clustering and dimensionality reduction relied on pairwise TCRdist distances among GMM-specific receptors from T cells that were either sorted ex vivo or expanded in vitro. The score assigned to each clinical repertoire was mean NN-distance, meaning the average TCRdist to the nearest 10% of tetramer-positive reference sequences. GEM TCR motif frequency was calculated as the fraction of unique TCRs that matched known GEM sequences in V/J usage and CDR3 length. Active tuberculosis was classified by linear discriminant analysis with leave-one-out cross-validation, implemented in scikit-learn. TCRdb obtained this table from immuneACCESS and retained in-frame rearrangements with V and J assigned. These tables miss some clones; where compared with another copy, unresolved V genes account for less than half of the shortfall, and the remainder is unexplained. That table supplies the V and J calls and clone size; D and trimming were determined from the DNA. In all, the sample holds 25,000 to 35,000 clones, and about 90% of those were seen once. Together, the top ten hold approximately 6.8% of the sample.

Looking up the germline V gene (reference sequence) yields CDR1 SEHNR and CDR2 FQNEAQ. Trimming costs V 1 base and J 2 bases, and their ends lie 18 bases apart. The CDR3 goes from the cysteine to the phenylalanine over 18 residues. Of the read, only the CDR3 DNA is kept; its 54 bases are in frame from base 1. The investigation overall reported the following: Active tuberculosis TCR-alpha repertoires showed smaller mean NN-distances to GMM-specific TCRs than IGRA-negative controls, suggesting clonal expansion of these TCRs. Clinical samples were selected based on which cryopreserved specimens were available, and the active tuberculosis cases were adults whereas the controls were adolescents. Shorter CDR3-alpha lengths in active tuberculosis patients partly drove the smaller NN-distances, and the TCR-beta difference was not statistically significant. An accuracy of approximately 90% (AUROC 0.85 to 0.9) was reached by a classifier using the diverse GMM-specific repertoire, compared with more than 65% accuracy when GEM motif frequencies were used.

On this clone itself: Its antigen remains undetermined. Base quality data are lacking; no much larger clone is found one base away.

The chain uses TRBV7-9 and TRBJ2-1, and perhaps TRBD1 as D gene, on 6 matching bases. The sequences come from PBMCs, collected at tuberculosis diagnosis. The clonotype originates from an adult with tuberculosis. The CDR3 region: CASSLVRPGGSPYNEQFF. The DNA sequence follows: TGTGCCAGCAGCTTAGTGCGTCCTGGGGGCTCCCCCTACAATGAGCAGTTCTTC.